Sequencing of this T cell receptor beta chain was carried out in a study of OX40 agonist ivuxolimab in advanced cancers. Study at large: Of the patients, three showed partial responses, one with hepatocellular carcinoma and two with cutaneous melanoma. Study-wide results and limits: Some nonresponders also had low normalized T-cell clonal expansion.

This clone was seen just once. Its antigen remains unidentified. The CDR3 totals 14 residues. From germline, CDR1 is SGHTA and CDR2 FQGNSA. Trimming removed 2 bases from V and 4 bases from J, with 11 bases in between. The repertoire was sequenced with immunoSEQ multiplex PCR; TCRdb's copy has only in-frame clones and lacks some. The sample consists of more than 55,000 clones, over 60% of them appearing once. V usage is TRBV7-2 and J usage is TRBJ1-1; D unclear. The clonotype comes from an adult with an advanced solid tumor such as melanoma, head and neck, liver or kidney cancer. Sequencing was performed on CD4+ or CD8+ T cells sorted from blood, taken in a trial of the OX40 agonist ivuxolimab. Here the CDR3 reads CASSLNSRLTEAFF. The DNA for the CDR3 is TGTGCCAGCAGCTTAAACAGTCGGCTCACTGAAGCTTTCTTT.